The T cell receptor beta chain described here comes from a study of neoadjuvant anti-PD-1 for oral cavity cancer. Overall study: Patients without progression got a fourth dose around day 43.

This CDR3 comprises 12 residues. The V gene lost 1 base and the J gene lost 4 bases, with 4 bases spanning the gap. The germline gives CDR1 SEHNR, CDR2 FQNEAQ (reference sequence). The sample's time point: after neoadjuvant nivolumab, at surgical resection. Most PBMC samples had 450 to 500 ng input DNA in six replicates. TCRdb keeps only in-frame clones here, not all; method: immunoSEQ multiplex PCR. The sample holds some 61,000 clones, 70% to 90% seen once. This TCR derives from a person between 35 and 79 years old with oral cavity squamous cell carcinoma. The sample consisted of PBMCs, taken after nivolumab (anti-PD-1) treatment. V and J are TRBV7-9 and TRBJ2-5; D gene uncertain. The DNA for the CDR3 is TGTGCCAGCAGCTTAGGCCTAGAGACCCAGTACTTC. Its protein is CASSLGLETQYF.